A single T cell receptor beta chain is shown here with its context. The source of the sample is a study of blood T cell repertoires in COVID-19. Study as a whole: Acute-phase and convalescent COVID-19 samples originated in the United States, Italy and Spain. The analysed material was cDNA or gDNA that came from T cells, B-cell-depleted T cells, or PBMCs.

Original data processing: Reference gene primer amplification yielded estimated nucleated cell counts. TCRdb's copy holds only in-frame clones and misses some; the assay was immunoSEQ multiplex PCR. Clonal size and the V and J genes are those of that table, whereas D and trimming came from the DNA. Of 90,000 to 150,000 clones listed, around nine tenths were seen once; the top ten hold about 18%. This CDR3 has 16 residues. CDR1 LGHDT and CDR2 YNNKEL come from the germline V gene (reference sequence). V lost 0 bases to trimming and J lost 4 bases; unmatched junction nucleotides: 6. The chain joins TRBV3-1 (or the pseudogene TRBV3-2) to TRBJ2-5; 9 bases match TRBD2. The origin of this receptor is a human donor with acute or convalescent COVID-19. The donor label of this sample is uncertain. Sequencing was performed on peripheral blood. CDR3 amino acids: CASSQDLGLASETQYF. The DNA of the CDR3 is TGTGCCAGCAGCCAAGATTTGGGACTAGCATCAGAGACCCAGTACTTC.